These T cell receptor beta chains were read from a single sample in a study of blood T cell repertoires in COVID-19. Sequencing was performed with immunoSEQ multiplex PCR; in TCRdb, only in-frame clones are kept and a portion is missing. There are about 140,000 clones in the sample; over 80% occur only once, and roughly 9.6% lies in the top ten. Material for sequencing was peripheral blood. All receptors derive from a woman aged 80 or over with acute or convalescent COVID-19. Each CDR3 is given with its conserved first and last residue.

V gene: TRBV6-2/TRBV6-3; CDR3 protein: CASSYSIREYISNQPQHF
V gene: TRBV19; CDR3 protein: CASSIRAYVLGYTF
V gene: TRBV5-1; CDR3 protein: CASSHGQGKTEAFF
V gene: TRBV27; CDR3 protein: CASSPAGGREKLFF
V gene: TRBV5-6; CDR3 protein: CASSLIPSLNTEAFF
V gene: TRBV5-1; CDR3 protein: CASSSLQGNYGYTF
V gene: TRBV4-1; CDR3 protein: CASSQVQGGSYEQYF
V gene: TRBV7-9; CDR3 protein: CASSHRGRISNQPQHF
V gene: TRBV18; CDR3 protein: CASSLGQLATNEKLFF
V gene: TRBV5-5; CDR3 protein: CASSLATGSNYGYTF
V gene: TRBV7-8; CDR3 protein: CASSLVGTVNQPQHF
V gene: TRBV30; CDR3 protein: CAWELGGRTEAFF
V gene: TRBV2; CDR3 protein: CASEGYPGPPSGAFF
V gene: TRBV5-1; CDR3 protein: CASRRGPTKESGELFF
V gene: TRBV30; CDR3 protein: CAWSVKQGARNQPQHF
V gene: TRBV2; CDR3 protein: CASSERRDTGELFF
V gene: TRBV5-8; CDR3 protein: CASSLSLGTGEDYGYTF
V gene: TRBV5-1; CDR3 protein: CASSFSGDGYTF
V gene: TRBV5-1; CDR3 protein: CASSLGVQGRNEQFF
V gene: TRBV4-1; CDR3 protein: CASSPEGGVLSNQPQHF
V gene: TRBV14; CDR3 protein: CASSPRAFRDSSYEQYF
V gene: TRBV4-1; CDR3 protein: CASSAFDRIPNYGYTF
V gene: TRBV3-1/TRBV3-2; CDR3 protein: CASSRTGTEAFF
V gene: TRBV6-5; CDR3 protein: CASSYSAGAPLSYTF
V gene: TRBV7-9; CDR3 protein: CASSLPGQGVPLHF
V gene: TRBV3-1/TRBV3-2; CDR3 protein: CASSPGTEAFF
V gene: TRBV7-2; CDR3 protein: CASSRSGNVGELFF
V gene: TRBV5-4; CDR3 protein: CASSLGDRGRDYGYTF
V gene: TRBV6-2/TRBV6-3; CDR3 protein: CASSLQGYQPQHF
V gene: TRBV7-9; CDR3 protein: CASSLTSGGVITEAFF
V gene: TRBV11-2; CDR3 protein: CASSPGTGWYTEAFF
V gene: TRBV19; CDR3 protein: CASRVRPSYEAFF
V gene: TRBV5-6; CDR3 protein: CASTKAGRGPREQYF
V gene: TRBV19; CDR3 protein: CASRRTGTGSEKLFF
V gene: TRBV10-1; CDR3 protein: CASSEQTGKSNQPQHF
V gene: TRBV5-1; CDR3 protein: CASSRRTGDTGELFF
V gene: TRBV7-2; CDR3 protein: CASTFTGYYGYTF
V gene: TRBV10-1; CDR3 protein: CASSDAPSGGRGEQFF
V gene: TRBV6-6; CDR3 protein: CASSYSTGGRNQPQHF
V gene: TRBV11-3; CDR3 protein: CASSLWQGEGTDTQYF
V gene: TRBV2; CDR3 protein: CASRQRGGSDTQYF
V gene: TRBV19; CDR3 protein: CASSRGQGYEQYF
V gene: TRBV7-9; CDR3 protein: CASSGLGTEPTDTQYF
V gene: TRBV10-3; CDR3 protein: CAISVDAETQYF
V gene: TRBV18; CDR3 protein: CASSPPSGVNTEAFF
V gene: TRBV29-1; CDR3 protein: CSVGTGRERGYTF
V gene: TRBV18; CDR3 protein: CASSPYGGEAFF
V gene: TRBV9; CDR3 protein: CASSVAGTPAGNTIYF
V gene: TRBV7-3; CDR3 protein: CASSSPGLATQYF
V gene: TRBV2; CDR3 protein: CASSELGGGAPGELFF
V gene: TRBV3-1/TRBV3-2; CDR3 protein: CASSTGTDYEQYF
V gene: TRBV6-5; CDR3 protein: CASSYGRDYNEQFF
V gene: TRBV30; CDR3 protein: CAWSPTEETQYF
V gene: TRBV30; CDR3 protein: CAWGTGLSNEKLFF
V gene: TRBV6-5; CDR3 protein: CATGLTSTDTQYF
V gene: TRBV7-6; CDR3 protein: CASSSLGGANTEAFF
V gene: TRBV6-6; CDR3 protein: CASSSDRMRGNTIYF